This T cell receptor (beta chain) was recorded in a study of control samples from healthy donors and cancer patients. The CDR3 runs to 15 residues. Per germline, CDR1 ENHRY and CDR2 SYGVKD. Unmatched junction bases numbered 5, after V lost 6 bases and J lost 2 bases. The table came from immunoSEQ multiplex PCR; TCRdb's copy has only in-frame clones and leaves some out. The sample yields about 140,000 clones, approximately 92% seen once. The sequence came from a man aged 25-45 years in good health. The chain combines TRBV10-3 with TRBJ1-2; 11 nucleotides line up with TRBD1. Sequenced sample: blood. The CDR3 DNA is TGTGCCATCAGCACGGGGACAGGGGGGAACTATGGCTACACCTTC. Translation: CAISTGTGGNYGYTF.